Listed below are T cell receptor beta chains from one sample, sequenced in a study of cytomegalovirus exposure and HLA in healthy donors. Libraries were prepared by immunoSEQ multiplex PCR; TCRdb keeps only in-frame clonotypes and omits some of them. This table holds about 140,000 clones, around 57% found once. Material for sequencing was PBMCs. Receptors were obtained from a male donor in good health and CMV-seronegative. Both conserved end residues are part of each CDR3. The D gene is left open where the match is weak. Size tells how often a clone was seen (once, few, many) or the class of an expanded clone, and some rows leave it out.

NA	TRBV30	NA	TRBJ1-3	TGTGCCTGGACTCAGGGACTTGGAAACACCATATATTTT	CAWTQGLGNTIYF
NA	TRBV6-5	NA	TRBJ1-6	TGTGTCAGCAGTCAACAGGGTAAAAATTCACCCCTCCACTTT	CVSSQQGKNSPLHF
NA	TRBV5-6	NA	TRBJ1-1	TGTGCCAGCAGCCCTGGGGGGGGCCGGACTGAAGCTTTCTTT	CASSPGGGRTEAFF
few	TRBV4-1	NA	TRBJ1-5	TGCGCCAGCAGCCATGCCCTCCCCCAGGGGAGGGTTTCATCGGGTCAGCCCCAGCATTTT	CASSHALPQGRVSSGQPQHF
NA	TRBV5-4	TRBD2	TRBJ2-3	TGTGCCAGCAGCTTGCGACTAGCGGGTTCTAGGGGAGATACGCAGTATTTT	CASSLRLAGSRGDTQYF
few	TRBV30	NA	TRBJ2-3	TGTGCCTGGAGTGTAAGGGGAATTGATACGCAGTATTTT	CAWSVRGIDTQYF
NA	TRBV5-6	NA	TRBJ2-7	TGTGCCAGCAGCTTGGTGTCACCCTTCGCCTACGAGCAGTACTTC	CASSLVSPFAYEQYF
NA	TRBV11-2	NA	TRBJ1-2	TGTGCCAGCAGCTCGCCAGGGTTTCACTATGGCTACACCTTC	CASSSPGFHYGYTF
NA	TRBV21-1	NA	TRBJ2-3	TGTGCCAGCATTTTTTGGGGGGATGGGAAACCGGTCTATTTT	CASIFWGDGKPVYF
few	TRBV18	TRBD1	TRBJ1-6	TGTGCCAGCTCATCCACAGGGGGCTCGGGGATTTCACCCCTCCACTTT	CASSSTGGSGISPLHF
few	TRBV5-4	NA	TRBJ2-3	TGTGCCAGCAGCTTCGGACAGACCACAGATACGCAGTATTTT	CASSFGQTTDTQYF
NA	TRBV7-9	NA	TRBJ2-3	TGTGCCAGCAGCCCTCCCGGGTTCAGCACAGATACGCAGTATTTT	CASSPPGFSTDTQYF
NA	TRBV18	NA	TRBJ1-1	TGTGCCAGCTCACCACGGACAGCTGAAGCTTTCTTT	CASSPRTAEAFF
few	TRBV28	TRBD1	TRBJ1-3	TGTGCCAGCAGTCTTACAGGGGCAGGGAGTGGAAACACCATATATTTT	CASSLTGAGSGNTIYF
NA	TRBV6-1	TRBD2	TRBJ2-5	TGTGCCAGCAGTGAATCCCTAGCGGGGCGACAAGAGACCCAGTACTTC	CASSESLAGRQETQYF
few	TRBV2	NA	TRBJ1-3	TGTGCCAGTGAGTGGGGTCCGGGAGTGAGCGGAAACACCATATATTTT	CASEWGPGVSGNTIYF
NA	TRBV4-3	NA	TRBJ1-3	TGCGCCAGCAGCCAAGAACGTCTGGGGACATCCTCTGGAAACACCATATATTTT	CASSQERLGTSSGNTIYF
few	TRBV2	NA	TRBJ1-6	TGTGCCAGCAGTGAAGCGGAGGGGTATTATAATTCACCCCTCCACTTT	CASSEAEGYYNSPLHF
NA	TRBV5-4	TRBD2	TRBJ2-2	TGTGCCAGCAGCTCATTAGCGGGGCGACACACCGGGGAGCTGTTTTTT	CASSSLAGRHTGELFF
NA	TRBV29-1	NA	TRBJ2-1	TGCAGCACTCAGGGCATCACCTACAATGAGCAGTTCTTC	CSTQGITYNEQFF
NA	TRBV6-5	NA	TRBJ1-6	TGTGCCAGCGGGAGACAAGGAGGAAATTCACCCCTCCACTTT	CASGRQGGNSPLHF
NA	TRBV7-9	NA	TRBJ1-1	TGTTCCAGCAGCTTAGGTGGCTCGAACACTGAAGCTTTCTTT	CSSSLGGSNTEAFF
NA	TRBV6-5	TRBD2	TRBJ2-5	TGTGCCAGCAGTTTCCGACTAGCGGGTTTTGGAGAGACCCAGTACTTC	CASSFRLAGFGETQYF
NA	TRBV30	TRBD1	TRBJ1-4	TGTGCCTGGAACAGGGGTGGTGAAAAACTGTTTTTT	CAWNRGGEKLFF
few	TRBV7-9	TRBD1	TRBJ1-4	TGTGCCAGCAGTCCAACAGGGGGCGGTGAAAAACTGTTTTTT	CASSPTGGGEKLFF
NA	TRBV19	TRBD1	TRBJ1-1	TGTGCCAGTAAGGGACAGCTGAACACTGAAGCTTTCTTT	CASKGQLNTEAFF
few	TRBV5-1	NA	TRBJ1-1	TGCGCCAGCAGCTTGGGCGGGACCAACACTGAAGCTTTCTTT	CASSLGGTNTEAFF
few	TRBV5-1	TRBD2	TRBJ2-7	TGCGCCAGCAGCTTGTCGGGGGGAACGTACGAGCAGTACTTC	CASSLSGGTYEQYF
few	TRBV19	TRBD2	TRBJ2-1	TGTCCCAGTAGACAACAAGCGGGGGGGCCAAATGAGCAGTTCTTC	CPSRQQAGGPNEQFF
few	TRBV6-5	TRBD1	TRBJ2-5	TGTGCCAGCAGTTACGGGACCGGGACAGTGGGGGAGACCCAGTACTTC	CASSYGTGTVGETQYF
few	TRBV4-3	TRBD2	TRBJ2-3	TGCGCCAGCAGCCTAACTAGCGGGCTAATCACAGATACGCAGTATTTT	CASSLTSGLITDTQYF
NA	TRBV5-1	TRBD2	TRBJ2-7	TGCGCCAGCAGCGAACTAGCGGGGAAATCCTACGAGCAGTACTTC	CASSELAGKSYEQYF
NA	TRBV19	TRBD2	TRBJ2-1	TGTGCCAGTAGTCCCCTCGGCGGGGGGGCCGCCTACAATGAGCAGTTCTTC	CASSPLGGGAAYNEQFF
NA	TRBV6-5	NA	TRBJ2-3	TGTGCCAGCAGGAGGGGGGGAAGTGCAGATACGCAGTATTTT	CASRRGGSADTQYF
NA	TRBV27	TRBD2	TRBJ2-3	TGTGCCAGCAGTCCGGGACTAGCCACCACAGATACGCAGTATTTT	CASSPGLATTDTQYF
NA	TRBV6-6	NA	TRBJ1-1	TGTGCCAGCAGTTACTCGACTCCCAATTCTCAGGCTTTCTTT	CASSYSTPNSQAFF
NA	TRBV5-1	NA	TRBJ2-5	TGCGCCAGCAGCAAAGCCGACAGGTCTGAGACCCAGTACTTC	CASSKADRSETQYF
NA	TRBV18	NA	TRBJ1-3	TGTGCCAGCTCACCGCTGCGTGGAAACACCATATATTTT	CASSPLRGNTIYF
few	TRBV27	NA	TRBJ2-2	TGTGCCAGCAGTTTATCGCTTGGCACAGGGCTCACCGGGGAGCTGTTTTTT	CASSLSLGTGLTGELFF
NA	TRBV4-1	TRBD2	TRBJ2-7	TGCGCCAGCAGCCAAGGCTCGGGGGGGGCCTACGAGCAGTACTTC	CASSQGSGGAYEQYF
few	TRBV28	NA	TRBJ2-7	TGTGCCAGCAGGGCGACAGGGAGGAACTACGAGCAGTACTTC	CASRATGRNYEQYF
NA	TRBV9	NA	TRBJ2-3	TGTGCCAGCAAGCTCGTGGTAGGGGCAGATACGCAGTATTTT	CASKLVVGADTQYF
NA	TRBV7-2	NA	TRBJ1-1	TGTGCCAGCAGCTTAGCGCGCGGTTTGAACACTGAAGCTTTCTTT	CASSLARGLNTEAFF
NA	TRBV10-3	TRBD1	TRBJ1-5	TGTGCCATCAGTGTGGGGGACAGTAATCAGCCCCAGCATTTT	CAISVGDSNQPQHF
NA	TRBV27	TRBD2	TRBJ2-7	TGTGCCAGCAGTTTATCACTAGCGACATACTCCTACGAGCAGTACTTC	CASSLSLATYSYEQYF
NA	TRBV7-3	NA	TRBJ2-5	TGTGCCAGCAGCTCCCGCGCAGGGTTTGGAGAGACCCAGTACTTC	CASSSRAGFGETQYF
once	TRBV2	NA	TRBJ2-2	TGTGCCAGCAATCCTGGGAGAGGTACCGGGGAGCTGTTTTTT	CASNPGRGTGELFF
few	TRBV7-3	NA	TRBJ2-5	TGTGCCAGCAGCTTAAAAGCGGGCCAAGAGACCCAGTACTTC	CASSLKAGQETQYF
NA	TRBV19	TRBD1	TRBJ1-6	TGTGCCACCTCCACTACAGGGGGCGCGGAGTCACCCCTCCACTTT	CATSTTGGAESPLHF
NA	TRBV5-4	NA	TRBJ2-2	TGTGCCAGCAGCACTTTTAGCGGCCCAACCGGGGAGCTGTTTTTT	CASSTFSGPTGELFF
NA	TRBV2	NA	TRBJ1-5	TGTGCCAGCAGTGAAGGACAGGTGGGGCAGCCCCAGCATTTT	CASSEGQVGQPQHF
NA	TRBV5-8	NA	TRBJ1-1	TGTGCCAGCAGCCTCCGGGGAACGGGCACTGAAGCTTTCTTT	CASSLRGTGTEAFF
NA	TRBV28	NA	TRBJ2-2	TGCATGGCGGGGCAGACGACCGGGGAGCTGTTTTTT	CMAGQTTGELFF
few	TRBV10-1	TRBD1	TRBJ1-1	TGCGCCAGCAGCTCAGGACAGGGGAGGAACACTGAAGCTTTCTTT	CASSSGQGRNTEAFF
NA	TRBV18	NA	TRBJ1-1	TGTGCCAGCTCACCAGGTCGCGTAGCGAACACTGAAGCTTTCTTT	CASSPGRVANTEAFF
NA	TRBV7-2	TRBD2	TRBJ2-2	TGTGCCAGCAGCTATCCCGGGGGGTCCAACACCGGGGAGCTGTTTTTT	CASSYPGGSNTGELFF
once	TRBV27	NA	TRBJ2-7	TGTGCCAGCAGTTCCCATGGCGGGAACTCCTACGAGCAGTACTTC	CASSSHGGNSYEQYF